These T cell receptor beta chains were read from a single sample in a study of blood T cell repertoires in COVID-19. Clones were sequenced by immunoSEQ multiplex PCR, and TCRdb holds only the in-frame ones, with some missing. The sample consists of 200,000 to 250,000 clones, approximately 83% of them appearing once. Specimen: PBMCs or T cells enriched from blood (not recorded which). Every receptor here comes from a woman aged 55-69 years who had recovered from COVID-19. The CDR3 runs from the conserved cysteine through the conserved F or W. Each record gives: D gene, clone size, J gene, V gene, CDR3 protein, CDR3 DNA. A D gene is named only where the DNA matches it firmly. Expanded clones are given a class, and other clones once, few, many or no size at all.

>-|-|TRBJ2-1|TRBV19
CASSKTPPSGSYNEQFF
TGTGCCAGTAGTAAAACCCCACCCAGCGGCTCCTACAATGAGCAGTTCTTC
>-|-|TRBJ2-2|TRBV10-2
CASSESAGAGTGELFF
TGCGCCAGCAGTGAGTCGGCAGGGGCAGGCACCGGGGAGCTGTTTTTT
>TRBD1|once|TRBJ1-5|TRBV7-8
CASEQGGNQPQHF
TGTGCCAGCGAACAGGGGGGGAATCAGCCCCAGCATTTT
>-|-|TRBJ2-5|TRBV7-2
CASSSWRAQETQYF
TGTGCCAGCAGCTCTTGGAGGGCACAAGAGACCCAGTACTTC
>-|-|TRBJ1-2|TRBV5-1
CASSLEGGGYTF
TGCGCCAGCAGCTTGGAAGGGGGTGGCTACACCTTC
>TRBD1|-|TRBJ1-2|TRBV2
CASSGPTGVANYGYTF
TGTGCCAGCAGTGGACCGACAGGGGTTGCCAACTATGGCTACACCTTC
>-|-|TRBJ2-7|TRBV7-6
CASSLGGGREQYF
TGTGCCAGCAGCTTAGGGGGGGGGCGCGAGCAGTACTTC
>-|-|TRBJ2-3|TRBV5-1
CASSLRQLSTDTQYF
TGCGCCAGCAGTTTACGACAGTTAAGCACAGATACGCAGTATTTT
>TRBD2|-|TRBJ2-1|TRBV7-6
CASSLAFSGGYNEQFF
TGTGCCAGCAGCTTAGCGTTTAGCGGGGGATACAATGAGCAGTTCTTC
>TRBD1|once|TRBJ2-7|TRBV7-9
CASSLVGQGWEEQYF
TGTGCCAGCAGCTTAGTGGGACAGGGATGGGAGGAGCAGTACTTC
>TRBD1|-|TRBJ1-1|TRBV18
CASSPSGGHTEAFF
TGTGCCAGCTCACCTTCAGGGGGCCACACTGAAGCTTTCTTT
>-|-|TRBJ1-3|TRBV5-1
CASSPGVTEGYTIYF
TGCGCCAGCAGCCCGGGGGTCACCGAGGGATACACCATATATTTT